The clone carrying this TCR beta chain is a singleton in its sample. No antigen is known for it. The sample is drawn from a study of glioma-infiltrating T cells. TCR alpha and beta CDR3 regions were amplified from RNA using iRepertoire nested multiplex PCR. One-step reverse transcription and amplification started from around 100-400 ng of tissue mRNA or PBMC total RNA. TCRdb recomputed calls from the multiplex PCR reads with MiXCR, one row per CDR3 protein. The repertoire holds around 180,000 distinct CDR3 sequences, around 45% seen once, with about 5.2% in the top ten. Study-wide results and caveats: Non-neoplastic patients had below-expected tissue-blood divergence, while all gliomas exceeded expectation.

This CDR3 is built from 12 residues. Trimming took off 0 bases at V and 7 bases at J, with 7 bases between the two ends. Germline lookup yields CDR1 MNHEY and CDR2 SVGEGT. This TCR came from a human donor with low-grade glioma or glioblastoma, undergoing nonglioma brain surgery, or in good health (not recorded which). The gene calls are TRBV6-2 or TRBV6-3 and TRBJ2-7; D is ambiguous. The source material was glioma tissue, nonneoplastic brain tissue, or PBMCs (not recorded which). As DNA, the CDR3 is TGTGCCAGCAGTTACTCTAGCAAGGAGCAGTACTTC. Amino acids: CASSYSSKEQYF.